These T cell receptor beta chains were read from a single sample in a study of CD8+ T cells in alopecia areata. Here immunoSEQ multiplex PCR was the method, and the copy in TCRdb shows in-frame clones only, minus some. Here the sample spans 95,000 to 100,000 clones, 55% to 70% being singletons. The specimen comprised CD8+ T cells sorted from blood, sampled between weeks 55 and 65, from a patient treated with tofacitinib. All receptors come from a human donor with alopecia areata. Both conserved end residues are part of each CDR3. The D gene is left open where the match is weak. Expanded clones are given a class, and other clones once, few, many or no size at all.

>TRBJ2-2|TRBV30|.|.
CAWSIVGELFF
TGTGCCTGGAGTATAGTCGGGGAGCTGTTTTTT
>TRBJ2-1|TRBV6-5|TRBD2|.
CASSYPGGLETQFF
TGTGCCAGCAGTTACCCCGGAGGACTAGAAACACAGTTCTTC
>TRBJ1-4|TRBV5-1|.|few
CASSLSQTNEKLFF
TGCGCCAGCAGCTTGTCTCAGACTAATGAAAAACTGTTTTTT
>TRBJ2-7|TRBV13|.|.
CASSLGGSTYEQYF
TGTGCCAGCAGCTTAGGAGGGTCAACCTACGAGCAGTACTTC
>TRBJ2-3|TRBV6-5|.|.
CASSYPAGTDTQYF
TGTGCCAGCAGTTACCCGGCTGGTACAGATACGCAGTATTTT
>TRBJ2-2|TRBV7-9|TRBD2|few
CASSRLAGVNTGELFF
TGTGCCAGCAGTCGACTAGCGGGGGTTAACACCGGGGAGCTGTTTTTT
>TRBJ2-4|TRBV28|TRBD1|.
CASSYPGQGHIQYF
TGTGCCAGCAGTTACCCGGGACAGGGCCACATTCAGTACTTC
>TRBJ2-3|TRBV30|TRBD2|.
CARTSGVTDTQYF
TGTGCTCGAACTAGCGGGGTTACAGATACGCAGTATTTT
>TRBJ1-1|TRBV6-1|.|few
CATLLSITEAFF
TGTGCCACTTTGCTGAGTATTACTGAAGCTTTCTTT
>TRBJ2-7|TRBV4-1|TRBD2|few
CASSQDPGWTSGDDEQYF
TGCGCCAGCAGCCAAGATCCGGGCTGGACTAGCGGGGATGACGAGCAGTACTTC
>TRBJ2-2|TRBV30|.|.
CAWSVSIAAGELFF
TGTGCCTGGAGTGTATCTATAGCGGCCGGGGAGCTGTTTTTT
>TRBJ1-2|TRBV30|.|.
CAWSAGPIRSTF
TGTGCCTGGAGTGCAGGGCCAATCAGAAGCACCTTC
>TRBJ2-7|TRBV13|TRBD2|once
CASSLGPGTRNEQYF
TGTGCCAGCAGCTTAGGCCCCGGGACTAGGAACGAGCAGTACTTC
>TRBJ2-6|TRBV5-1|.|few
CASSEATGSGANVLTF
TGCGCCAGCAGCGAGGCAACAGGGTCGGGGGCCAACGTCCTGACTTTC
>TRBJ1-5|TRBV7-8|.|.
CASSPRGYSNQPQHF
TGTGCCAGCAGCCCCCGGGGGTATAGCAATCAGCCCCAGCATTTT
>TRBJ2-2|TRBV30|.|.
CAWSTGELFF
TGTGCCTGGAGCACCGGGGAGCTGTTTTTT
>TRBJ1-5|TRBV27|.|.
CASSTRLDSNQPQHF
TGTGCCAGCAGTACCCGCCTTGATAGCAATCAGCCCCAGCATTTT
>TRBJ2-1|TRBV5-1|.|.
CASSLEQGGYNEQFF
TGCGCCAGCAGCTTGGAACAGGGTGGTTATAATGAGCAGTTCTTC
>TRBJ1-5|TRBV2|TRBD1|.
CASRTGTGGRQPQHF
TGTGCCAGCAGGACAGGGACAGGGGGCCGTCAGCCCCAGCATTTT
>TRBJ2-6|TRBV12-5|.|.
CASGLVDTSGANVLTF
TGTGCTAGTGGTTTGGTTGATACCTCTGGGGCCAACGTCCTGACTTTC
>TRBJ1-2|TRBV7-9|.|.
CASSDYSIGYGYTF
TGTGCCAGCAGCGATTACAGTATCGGCTATGGCTACACCTTC
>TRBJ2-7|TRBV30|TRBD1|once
CAWHRGIEQYF
TGTGCCTGGCACAGGGGCATCGAGCAGTACTTC
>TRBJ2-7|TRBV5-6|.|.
CASSFRNEQYF
TGTGCCAGCAGCTTCCGGAACGAGCAGTACTTC
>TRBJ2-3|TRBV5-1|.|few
CASSLGQGRTDTQYF
TGCGCCAGCAGCTTGGGGCAGGGTCGCACAGATACGCAGTATTTT